This entry lists 32 T cell receptor beta chains sequenced from one sample in a study of human T cells and chemical hapten exposure. As for time point: patch test 1, 2 weeks after DPC sensitization. As to treatment: therapeutic diphenylcyclopropenone sensitization with weekly scalp DPC. TCRdb redid the calling of the RACE reads with MiXCR, one entry per CDR3 protein. The sample has about 360,000 distinct CDR3 sequences; around 7% are singletons. The source material was whole blood, sampled in connection with sensitization to the hapten diphenylcyclopropenone (DPC). The receptors were gathered from a woman between 18 and 30 years old with alopecia areata. Some clones in this sample may be carry-over from other donors' samples.

This clonotype was counted only a few times. With a much larger clone just one base away, this may be a read error. This chain connects TRBV12-3 or TRBV12-4 to TRBJ2-5; tentative D call: TRBD1 (6 bases). This CDR3 is built from 14 residues. Trimming removed 6 bases at V and 0 bases at J, with 11 bases between. The CDR3 DNA is TGTGCCAGCAGCCCAGACAGGAACCAAGAGACCCAGTACTTC. It is translated as CASSPDRNQETQYF.

In its sample, this clonotype ranks as medium-sized. The genes are TRBV27 and TRBJ1-2; D is unclear. Per the germline V gene, CDR1 is MNHEY and CDR2 is SMNVEV (reference sequence). The length of the CDR3 is 14 residues. V dropped 7 bases and J dropped 5 bases, with 17 bases sitting between them. In nucleotides, the CDR3 is TGTGCCAGCACCCCCAGTAAAGACTTATATGGCTACACCTTC. The encoded protein is CASTPSKDLYGYTF.

This clonotype appeared a few times. The V call is TRBV6-1, the J call TRBJ1-1; no definite D call. This CDR3 contains 13 residues. CDR1 is MNHNS and CDR2 is SASEGT in the germline V gene. Trimming removed 5 bases from V and 5 bases from J, with 12 bases in between. The CDR3 DNA is TGTGCCAGCAGTTGGACGGATCAGACTGAAGCTTTCTTT. Its translation is CASSWTDQTEAFF.

The gene calls are TRBV12-3 or TRBV12-4 and TRBJ2-1; 8 bases agree with TRBD2. The CDR3 totals 15 residues. J was trimmed by 8 bases and V by 3 bases; bases with no gene match: 9. This chain's CDR3 is CASSFPLAGGDEQFF. The CDR3 nucleotides are TGTGCCAGCAGTTTCCCTCTAGCGGGCGGAGATGAGCAGTTCTTC.

The table lists this clonotype with a few counts. The rearrangement joins TRBV5-5 to TRBJ2-3; D gene unclear. With 4 bases removed from V and 2 bases from J, the gap between germline ends came to 17 bases. CDR3 length: 16 amino acids. Germline V gene lookup returns CDR1 SGHKS and CDR2 YYEKEE (reference sequence). The DNA for the CDR3 is TGTGCCAGCAGCCCCGACGACCGAGTGAACACAGATACGCAGTATTTT. This translates into CASSPDDRVNTDTQYF.

This clonotype was counted between two and nine times. The chain recombines TRBV11-1 with TRBJ2-2, with D maybe TRBD1 (6 bases). Trimming removed 4 bases from V and 3 bases from J, with 12 bases in between. CDR3 length: 15 amino acids. The V gene's germline CDR1 is SGHAT and CDR2 FQDESV (reference sequence). The CDR3, as DNA: TGTGCCAGCAGCTCCCCGGACAGATACACCGGGGAGCTGTTTTTT. Amino acid sequence: CASSSPDRYTGELFF.

This clonotype was found many times. The chain couples TRBV7-2 to TRBJ2-3; TRBD2 might be the D (5 bases). This CDR3 contains 12 residues. Germline CDR1 and CDR2: SGHTA and FQGNSA. Between the trimmed V and J ends, which lost 5 bases and 7 bases, there was a span of 10 bases. This chain's CDR3 is CASSPTGNTQYF. In DNA, the CDR3 is TGTGCCAGCAGCCCGACCGGGAATACGCAGTATTTT.

This clonotype was seen only a few times. The chain couples TRBV5-4 to TRBJ1-1; D ambiguous. The CDR3 runs to 12 residues. Deletions cut 4 bases from V and 3 bases from J, with 7 bases between. Germline V gene data show CDR1 as SGHNT and CDR2 as YYREEE (reference sequence). CDR3 protein: CASSERYTEAFF. CDR3 in DNA: TGTGCCAGCAGCGAGCGGTACACTGAAGCTTTCTTT.

The rearrangement uses TRBV20-1 and TRBJ2-1, with D uncertain. CDR3 length: 15 amino acids. Germline CDR1 and CDR2: DFQATT and SNEGSKA (reference sequence). V dropped 5 bases and J dropped 5 bases, with 19 bases sitting between them. In nucleotides, the CDR3 is TGCAGTGCTCCCCATTCCTCCAGAAGGAACAATGAGCAGTTCTTC. Its translation is CSAPHSSRRNNEQFF.

V usage is TRBV5-1 and J usage is TRBJ1-1, with 8 positions matching TRBD1. The CDR3 extends over 15 amino acids. Per the germline V gene, CDR1 is SGHRS and CDR2 is YFSETQ. After removal of 4 bases from V and 3 bases from J, the junction contained 8 bases not matched to a gene. CDR3 sequence (DNA): TGCGCCAGCAGCATACCACAGGGGGGTTACACTGAAGCTTTCTTT. Protein product: CASSIPQGGYTEAFF. The variable domain in full, completed from reference TRBV5-1 and TRBJ1-1, reads KAGVTQTPRYLIKTRGQQVTLSCSPISGHRSVSWYQQTPGQGLQFLFEYFSETQRNKGNFPGRFSGRQFSNSRSEMNVSTLELGDSALYLCASSIPQGGYTEAFFGQGTRLTVV.

This clonotype was counted many times. The chain joins TRBV20-1 to TRBJ1-1; 7 bases are a match to TRBD1. The CDR3 totals 14 residues. With V trimmed by 3 bases and J by 0 bases, 4 bases remained unmatched. Germline assignment: CDR1 DFQATT and CDR2 SNEGSKA (reference sequence). The CDR3 nucleotides are TGCAGTGCTAGGATGACAGGGATGAACACTGAAGCTTTCTTT. Translating it yields CSARMTGMNTEAFF.

This clonotype was counted at least ten times. J is TRBJ2-3 and V is TRBV12-3 or TRBV12-4; D gene ambiguous. CDR3 length: 10 residues. V was clipped by 5 bases and J by 12 bases, with 9 bases between them. The CDR3 is CASSQSSQYF. In nucleotides, the CDR3 is TGTGCCAGCAGTCAGTCCTCTCAGTATTTT.

Only a few counts were recorded for this clonotype. The rearrangement uses TRBV7-2 and TRBJ1-1, with D unclear. Germline CDR1 and CDR2: SGHTA and FQGNSA. The CDR3 sequence is 16 residues long. V gave up 1 base and J gave up 0 bases, with 12 bases separating them. In nucleotides, the CDR3 is TGTGCCAGCAGCTTAGGGGTACAGCTCATGAACACTGAAGCTTTCTTT. Translation gives CASSLGVQLMNTEAFF.

The V call is TRBV6-2 or TRBV6-3, the J call TRBJ1-5, with D maybe TRBD1 (5 bases). Trimming left V 4 bases short and J 3 bases short, with 7 bases between. Germline V gene data show CDR1 as MNHEY and CDR2 as SVGEGT. CDR3 length: 13 amino acids. The CDR3 nucleotides are TGTGCCAGCAGTTCGACAGACAATCAGCCCCAGCATTTT. This translates into CASSSTDNQPQHF.

This clonotype showed up many times. DNA for the CDR3: TGTGCCAGCAGCTTACGGTCAGATCAAAACACCGGGGAGCTGTTTTTT. Residues: CASSLRSDQNTGELFF. The V gene is TRBV11-2, the J gene TRBJ2-2; D remains ambiguous. V dropped 2 bases and J dropped 2 bases, with 12 bases sitting between them. Germline lookup yields CDR1 SGHAT and CDR2 FQNNGV. The CDR3 runs 16 residues. Full variable domain (remainder filled in from reference TRBV11-2 and TRBJ2-2): EAGVAQSPRYKIIEKRQSVAFWCNPISGHATLYWYQQILGQGPKLLIQFQNNGVVDDSQLPKDRFSAERLKGVDSTLKIQPAKLEDSAVYLCASSLRSDQNTGELFFGEGSRLTVL.

The V gene is TRBV6-1, the J gene TRBJ1-5, with TRBD1 matching over 8 bases. The CDR3 loop spans 16 amino acids. The V gene end was trimmed by 4 bases and the J gene end by 0 bases; junction bases not matched to a gene: 5. Germline CDR1 is MNHNS and CDR2 is SASEGT. The CDR3: CASSGQGANSNQPQHF. Here the CDR3 DNA reads TGTGCCAGCAGTGGGCAGGGGGCGAATAGCAATCAGCCCCAGCATTTT.

This clonotype has only a few counts. The V and J genes are TRBV7-8 and TRBJ2-1, with 8 bases that match TRBD2. J lost 4 bases, V lost 5 bases, and 10 bases had no gene match. The CDR3 totals 16 residues. The germline V gene encodes CDR1 SGHVS and CDR2 FQNEAQ. The CDR3 sequence is CASSPYRGGGYNEQFF. Here the CDR3 DNA reads TGTGCCAGCAGCCCCTATCGGGGCGGGGGGTACAATGAGCAGTTCTTC.

This clonotype was picked up a small number of times. The genes are TRBV6-5 and TRBJ1-2, with a possible D match to TRBD1 (5 bases). The CDR3 runs 15 residues. Trimming took 6 bases from V and 4 from J, leaving 18 bases between them. CDR1 and CDR2 from the germline V gene are MNHEY and SVGAGI. CDR3 DNA: TGTGCCAGCAGCCTTTACAGTACAGGAGCCTATGGCTACACCTTC. Translating gives CASSLYSTGAYGYTF.

This chain links TRBV2 with TRBJ1-6; D uncertain. Germline CDR1 reads SNHLY; CDR2 reads FYNNEI. The V end lost 6 bases, the J end lost 0 bases, and 15 bases lay between the germline ends. This CDR3 is built from 17 residues. The CDR3 loop is CASSVRTVSSYNSPLHF. The DNA for the CDR3 is TGTGCCAGCAGCGTACGGACGGTCAGCTCCTATAATTCACCCCTCCACTTT.

This clonotype was observed many times. The chain has TRBV7-9 and TRBJ2-7; TRBD1 aligns across 7 bases. Germline V lookup: CDR1 SEHNR, CDR2 FQNEAQ (reference sequence). V lost 6 bases, J lost 6 bases, and 11 bases stayed unmatched. CDR3 length: 14 residues. This chain's CDR3 is CASSPKTGRREQYF. For the CDR3, the DNA is TGTGCCAGCAGTCCTAAGACAGGGCGCCGCGAGCAGTACTTC. Variable domain in full (rest from reference TRBV7-9 and TRBJ2-7): DTGVSQNPRHKITKRGQNVTFRCDPISEHNRLYWYRQTLGQGPEFLTYFQNEAQLEKSRLLSDRFSAERPKGSFSTLEIQRTEQGDSAMYLCASSPKTGRREQYFGPGTRLTVT.

This clonotype has a handful of counts. DNA of the CDR3: TGTGCCAGCTGCCAGGGGGGGGGCCACAATGAGCAGTTCTTC. Its protein is CASCQGGGHNEQFF. The chain uses TRBV12-3 or TRBV12-4 and TRBJ2-1; D is perhaps TRBD1 or TRBD2 (7 bases each). Trimming left V 8 bases short and J 5 bases short, with 16 bases between. This CDR3 comprises 14 residues.

This clonotype was detected ten times or more. The chain carries TRBV4-3 and TRBJ1-3, with D possibly being TRBD1 (5 bases). V lost 0 bases, J lost 3 bases, and 12 bases lay in between. Germline CDR1 and CDR2: LGHNA and YSLEER. This CDR3 region has 16 residues. The CDR3 reads CASSQDAGSIGNTIYF. CDR3 DNA sequence: TGCGCCAGCAGCCAAGATGCAGGGTCAATTGGAAACACCATATATTTT.

This clonotype showed up many times. The chain combines TRBV14 with TRBJ2-3, with D perhaps assigned TRBD1 or TRBD2 (5 bases each). The CDR3 has 15 residues. CDR1 is SGHDN, CDR2 FVKESK, per germline. Trimming removed 4 bases at V and 0 bases at J, with 11 bases between. CDR3 region: CASSPRDRSTDTQYF. DNA of the CDR3: TGTGCCAGCAGCCCCCGGGACCGCAGCACAGATACGCAGTATTTT.

This clonotype has at least ten counts. The rearrangement links TRBV7-3 to TRBJ1-5; D is perhaps TRBD1 (5 bases). V was cut by 4 bases and J by 3 bases, with 16 bases left in between. CDR1 and CDR2 (germline): SGHTA, FQGTGA. CDR3 size: 16 residues. In nucleotides, the CDR3 is TGTGCCAGCAGCTACCCCCGGGGCAGGGCCAATCAGCCCCAGCATTTT. Translation: CASSYPRGRANQPQHF.

This clonotype was observed a few times. The chain employs TRBV3-1 and TRBJ2-7; D is perhaps TRBD1 (6 bases). The V gene's germline CDR1 is LGHDT and CDR2 YNNKEL (reference sequence). The CDR3 spans 14 residues. V dropped 2 bases and J dropped 7 bases, with 15 bases sitting between them. CDR3 in amino acids: CASSQTTGKEEQYF. The CDR3 nucleotides read TGTGCCAGCAGCCAAACAACAGGGAAGGAGGAGCAGTACTTC.

This clonotype was observed a handful of times. The chain combines TRBV27 with TRBJ2-3; 7 bases agree with TRBD2. The germline V gene has CDR1 MNHEY and CDR2 SMNVEV (reference sequence). Trimming took 9 bases from V and 3 from J; bases not matched to a gene: 15. The CDR3 loop spans 16 amino acids. The CDR3 nucleotides are TGTGCCAGTCGGTGGCGGGGGAGGGATGGAACAGATACGCAGTATTTT. Protein sequence: CASRWRGRDGTDTQYF.

This clonotype occurred many times. The chain has TRBV7-8 and TRBJ2-2, with 7 bases identical to TRBD2. The germline V gene encodes CDR1 SGHVS and CDR2 FQNEAQ. V dropped 1 base and J dropped 3; count of bases not matched to a gene: 2. This CDR3 comprises 15 residues. The DNA for the CDR3 is TGTGCCAGCAGCTTAGAACGGGGGGACACCGGGGAGCTGTTTTTT. Encoded protein: CASSLERGDTGELFF.

The chain recombines TRBV6-2 or TRBV6-3 with TRBJ2-1; D is uncertain. Per the germline V gene, CDR1 is MNHEY and CDR2 is SVGEGT. CDR3 length: 13 residues. The ends were cut back, 5 bases at V and 8 bases at J, with 13 bases in the middle. Here the CDR3 reads CASSQTLWDEQFF. CDR3 coding DNA: TGTGCCAGCAGTCAGACCCTTTGGGATGAGCAGTTCTTC.

This chain uses TRBV12-3 or TRBV12-4 with TRBJ1-1; 8 bases fit TRBD1. This CDR3 contains 15 residues. The V and J ends lost 7 bases and 5 bases, in that order; junction bases with no gene match: 12. The DNA of the CDR3 is TGTGCCAGCATGACAGGGGTAGGGTTCCGGACTGAAGCTTTCTTT. It encodes CASMTGVGFRTEAFF.

V and J are TRBV4-2 and TRBJ2-4; TRBD1 or TRBD2 may be the D gene (5 bases each). This CDR3 has 18 amino acids. Germline values: CDR1 LGHNA, CDR2 YNFKEQ. Between the trimmed V and J ends, which lost 0 bases and 7 bases, there was a span of 22 bases. Written as DNA, the CDR3 is TGTGCCAGCAGCCAAGAGGCCCTTTACGGGACCCGAGGGAACATTCAGTACTTC. This codes for CASSQEALYGTRGNIQYF.

This clonotype came up many times. V and J are TRBV5-1 and TRBJ2-5; either TRBD1 or TRBD2 may fit D (5 bases each). Trimming removed 4 bases at V and 2 bases at J, with 12 bases between. In germline, CDR1 is SGHRS, CDR2 YFSETQ. CDR3 length: 14 amino acids. The CDR3 region has the DNA TGCGCCAGCAGCACCGGGACGGGGCAAGAGACCCAGTACTTC. Amino acid sequence: CASSTGTGQETQYF.

In its sample, this clonotype was seen a few times. The CDR3 DNA reads as TGTGCCACCCCAGGGGAGAGTACTGAAGCTTTCTTT. Residues: CATPGESTEAFF. This rearrangement joins TRBV7-9 to TRBJ1-1; D perhaps matches TRBD1 (6 bases). The CDR3 contains 12 residues. The V gene's germline CDR1 is SEHNR and CDR2 FQNEAQ (reference sequence). Trimming stripped 10 bases from V and 5 bases from J, with 14 bases between. Based on the CDR3 plus reference TRBV7-9 and TRBJ1-1, the full variable domain is DTGVSQNPRHKITKRGQNVTFRCDPISEHNRLYWYRQTLGQGPEFLTYFQNEAQLEKSRLLSDRFSAERPKGSFSTLEIQRTEQGDSAMYLCATPGESTEAFFGQGTRLTVV.